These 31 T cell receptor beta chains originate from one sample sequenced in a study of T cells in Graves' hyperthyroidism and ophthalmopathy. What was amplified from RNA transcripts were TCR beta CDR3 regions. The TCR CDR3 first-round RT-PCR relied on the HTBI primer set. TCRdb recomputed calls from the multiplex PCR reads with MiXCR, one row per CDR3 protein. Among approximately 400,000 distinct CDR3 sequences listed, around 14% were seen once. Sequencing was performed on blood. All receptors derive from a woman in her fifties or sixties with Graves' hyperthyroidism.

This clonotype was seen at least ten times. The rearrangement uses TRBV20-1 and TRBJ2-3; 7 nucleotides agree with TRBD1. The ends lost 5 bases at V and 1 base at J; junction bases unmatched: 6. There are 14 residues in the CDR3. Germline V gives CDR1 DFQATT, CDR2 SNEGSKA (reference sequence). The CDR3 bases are TGCAGTGCTCCTGACAGGGTGGGCACAGATACGCAGTATTTT. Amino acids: CSAPDRVGTDTQYF.

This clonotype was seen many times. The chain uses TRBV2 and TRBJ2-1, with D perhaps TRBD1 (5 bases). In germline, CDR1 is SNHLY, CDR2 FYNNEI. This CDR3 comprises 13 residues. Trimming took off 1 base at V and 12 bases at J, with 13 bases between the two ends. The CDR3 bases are TGTGCCAGCAGTGAAGGGCGGTGGGGCGGGCAGTTCTTC. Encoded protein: CASSEGRWGGQFF.

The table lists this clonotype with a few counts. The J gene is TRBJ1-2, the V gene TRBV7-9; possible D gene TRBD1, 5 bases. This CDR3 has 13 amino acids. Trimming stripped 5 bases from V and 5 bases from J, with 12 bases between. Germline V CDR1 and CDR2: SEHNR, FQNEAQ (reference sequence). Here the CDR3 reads CASSPSREYGYTF. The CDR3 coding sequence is TGTGCCAGCAGCCCCTCCAGGGAGTATGGCTACACCTTC.

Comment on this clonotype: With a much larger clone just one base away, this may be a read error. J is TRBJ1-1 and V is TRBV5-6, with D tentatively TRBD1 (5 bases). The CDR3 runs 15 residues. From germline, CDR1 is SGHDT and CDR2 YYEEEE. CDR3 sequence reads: CVSSSGGFGGTEAFF. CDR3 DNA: TGTGTCAGCAGCTCAGGAGGCTTTGGGGGGACTGAAGCTTTCTTT.

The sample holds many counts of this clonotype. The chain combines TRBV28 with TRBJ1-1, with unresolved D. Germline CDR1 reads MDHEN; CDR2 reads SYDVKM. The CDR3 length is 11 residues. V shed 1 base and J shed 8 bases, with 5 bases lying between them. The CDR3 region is CASSLFREAFF. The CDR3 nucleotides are TGTGCCAGCAGTTTATTTAGGGAAGCTTTCTTT.

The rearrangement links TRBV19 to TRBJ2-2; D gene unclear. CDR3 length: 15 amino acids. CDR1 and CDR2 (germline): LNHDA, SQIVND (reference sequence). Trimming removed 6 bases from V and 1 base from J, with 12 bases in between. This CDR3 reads CASSHGRQNTGELFF. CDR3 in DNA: TGTGCCAGTAGCCACGGGCGGCAGAACACCGGGGAGCTGTTTTTT.

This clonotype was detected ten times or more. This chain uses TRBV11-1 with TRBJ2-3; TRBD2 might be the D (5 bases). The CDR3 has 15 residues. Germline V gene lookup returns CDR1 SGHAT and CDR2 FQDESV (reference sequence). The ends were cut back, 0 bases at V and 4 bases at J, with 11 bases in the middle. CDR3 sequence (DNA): TGTGCCAGCAGCTTAGCGGGAGTGATTGCAGATACGCAGTATTTT. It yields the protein CASSLAGVIADTQYF.

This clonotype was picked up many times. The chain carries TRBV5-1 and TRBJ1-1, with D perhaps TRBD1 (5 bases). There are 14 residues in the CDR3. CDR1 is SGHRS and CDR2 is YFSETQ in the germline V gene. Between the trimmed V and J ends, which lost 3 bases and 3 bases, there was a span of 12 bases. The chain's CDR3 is CASSWGDGYTEAFF. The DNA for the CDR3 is TGCGCCAGCAGCTGGGGGGACGGGTACACTGAAGCTTTCTTT.

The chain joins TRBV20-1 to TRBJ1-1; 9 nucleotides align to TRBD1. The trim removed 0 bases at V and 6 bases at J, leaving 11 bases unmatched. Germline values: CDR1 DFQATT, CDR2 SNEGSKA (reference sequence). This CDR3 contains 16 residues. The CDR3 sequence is CSARENSDRGYAEAFF. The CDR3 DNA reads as TGCAGTGCTAGAGAGAATTCGGACAGGGGTTACGCTGAAGCTTTCTTT.

This chain's CDR3 is CASSEGLAVTQETQYF. The DNA of the CDR3 is TGTGCCAGTAGCGAGGGACTAGCGGTAACTCAAGAGACCCAGTACTTC. This sequence joins TRBV19 and TRBJ2-5; TRBD2 agrees at 11 bases. Germline-derived CDR1 and CDR2 are LNHDA and SQIVND (reference sequence). With 6 bases clipped from V and 2 bases from J, the junction kept 8 bases outside the gene matches. The CDR3 has 16 amino acids.

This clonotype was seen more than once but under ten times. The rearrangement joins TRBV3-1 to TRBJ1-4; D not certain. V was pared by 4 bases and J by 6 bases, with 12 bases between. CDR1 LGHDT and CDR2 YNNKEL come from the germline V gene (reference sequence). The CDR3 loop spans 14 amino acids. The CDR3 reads CASSLRATDEKLFF. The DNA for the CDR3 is TGTGCCAGCAGCCTCCGGGCAACCGATGAAAAACTGTTTTTT.

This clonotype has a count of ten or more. The CDR3 is CASSLALGLAPEQFF. CDR3 nucleotide sequence: TGTGCCAGCAGCTTAGCGTTGGGACTAGCGCCTGAGCAGTTCTTC. The V and J genes are TRBV7-9 and TRBJ2-1; TRBD2 agrees at 10 bases. Germline CDR1 SEHNR, CDR2 FQNEAQ (reference sequence). This CDR3 spans 15 amino acids. With 0 bases clipped from V and 9 bases from J, the junction kept 5 bases outside the gene matches.

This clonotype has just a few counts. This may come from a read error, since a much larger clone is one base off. The CDR3 coding sequence is TGTGCCACCAGCAGAGTAGGAGGACCAGCGGGAGAAGAGACCCAGTACTTC. Residues: CATSRVGGPAGEETQYF. The V call is TRBV15, the J call TRBJ2-5, with 8 bases that match TRBD2. Per germline, CDR1 LNHNV and CDR2 YYDKDF (reference sequence). The junction had 10 bases not matched to a gene; V was cut back by 1 base and J by 3 bases. The CDR3 runs to 17 residues.

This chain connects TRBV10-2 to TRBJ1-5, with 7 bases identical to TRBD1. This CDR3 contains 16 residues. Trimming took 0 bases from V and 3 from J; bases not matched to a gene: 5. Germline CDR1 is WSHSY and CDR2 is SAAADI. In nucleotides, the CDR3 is TGCGCCAGCAGTGAGTCGGGCAGGGGGGCCAATCAGCCCCAGCATTTT. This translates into CASSESGRGANQPQHF.

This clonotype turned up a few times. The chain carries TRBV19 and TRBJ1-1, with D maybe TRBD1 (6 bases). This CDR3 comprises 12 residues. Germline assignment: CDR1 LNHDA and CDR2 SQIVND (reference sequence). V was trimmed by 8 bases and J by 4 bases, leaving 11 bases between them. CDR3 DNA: TGTGCCAGTTACGGGGGCGGCACTGAAGCTTTCTTT. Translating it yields CASYGGGTEAFF.

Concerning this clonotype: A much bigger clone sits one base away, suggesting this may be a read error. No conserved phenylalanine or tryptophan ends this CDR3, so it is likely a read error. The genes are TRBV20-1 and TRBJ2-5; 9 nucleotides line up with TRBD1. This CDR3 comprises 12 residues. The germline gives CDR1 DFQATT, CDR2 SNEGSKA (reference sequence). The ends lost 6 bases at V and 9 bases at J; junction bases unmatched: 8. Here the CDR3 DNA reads TGCAGTGCCTCCGGGACAGGGATCTCCCAGTACCTC. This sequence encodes CSASGTGISQYL.

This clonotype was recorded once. CDR3 amino acids: CASSPSTSGRAGEQYF. The CDR3, as DNA: TGTGCCAGCAGCCCATCGACTAGCGGGAGGGCCGGTGAGCAGTACTTC. The chain has TRBV9 and TRBJ2-7, with 14 positions matching TRBD2. The V gene's germline CDR1 is SGDLS and CDR2 YYNGEE. The trim removed 4 bases at V and 7 bases at J, leaving 10 bases unmatched. The CDR3 runs 16 residues.

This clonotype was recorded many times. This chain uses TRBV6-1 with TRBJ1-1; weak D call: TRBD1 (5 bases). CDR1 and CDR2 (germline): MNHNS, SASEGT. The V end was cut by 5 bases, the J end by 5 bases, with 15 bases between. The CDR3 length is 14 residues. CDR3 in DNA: TGTGCCAGCAGTATAGACAGAAAGAGAACTGAAGCTTTCTTT. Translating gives CASSIDRKRTEAFF.

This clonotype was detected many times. CDR3 nucleotide sequence: TGTGCCAGCTCACCTAGACTAGGTTCGGACAATGAGCAGTTCTTC. It codes for CASSPRLGSDNEQFF. The chain carries TRBV18 and TRBJ2-1, with D possibly matching TRBD2 (6 bases). Looked up from germline, CDR1 is KGHSH and CDR2 is LQKENI. There are 15 residues in the CDR3. Between the trimmed V and J ends, which lost 3 bases and 5 bases, there was a span of 14 bases.

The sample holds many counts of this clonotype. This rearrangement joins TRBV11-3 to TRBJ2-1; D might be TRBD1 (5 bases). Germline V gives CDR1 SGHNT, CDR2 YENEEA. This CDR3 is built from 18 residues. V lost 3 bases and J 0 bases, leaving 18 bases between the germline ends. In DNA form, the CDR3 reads TGTGCCAGCAGCTTGGGGCTAGGCGGAGAGGCCTCCTACAATGAGCAGTTCTTC. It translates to CASSLGLGGEASYNEQFF.

This CDR3 is CASSIPYRNTEAFF. CDR3 nucleotide sequence: TGTGCCAGTAGTATCCCATACCGGAACACTGAAGCTTTCTTT. The chain is built from TRBV19 and TRBJ1-1; no clear D. The CDR3 consists of 14 residues. Trimming removed 3 bases from V and 1 base from J, with 9 bases in between. Looked up from germline, CDR1 is LNHDA and CDR2 is SQIVND (reference sequence).

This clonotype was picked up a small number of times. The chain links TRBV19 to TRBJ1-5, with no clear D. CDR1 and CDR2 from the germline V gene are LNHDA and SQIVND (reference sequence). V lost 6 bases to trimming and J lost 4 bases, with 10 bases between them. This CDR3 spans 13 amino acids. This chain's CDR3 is CASSWTGNQPQHF. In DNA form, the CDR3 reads TGTGCCAGTAGCTGGACCGGGAATCAGCCCCAGCATTTT.

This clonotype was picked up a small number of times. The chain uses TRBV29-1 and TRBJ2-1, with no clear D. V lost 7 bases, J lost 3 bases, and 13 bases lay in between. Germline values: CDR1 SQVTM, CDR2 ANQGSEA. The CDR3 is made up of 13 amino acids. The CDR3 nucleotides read TGCAGCGCCTCTGCGTCCCTCTACAATGAGCAGTTCTTC. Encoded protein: CSASASLYNEQFF.

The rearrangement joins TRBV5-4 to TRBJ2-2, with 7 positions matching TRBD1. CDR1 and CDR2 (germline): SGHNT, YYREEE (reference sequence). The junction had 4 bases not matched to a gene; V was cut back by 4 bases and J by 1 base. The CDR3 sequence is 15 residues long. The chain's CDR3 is CASSRPGGNTGELFF. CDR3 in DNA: TGTGCCAGCAGCCGCCCAGGGGGGAACACCGGGGAGCTGTTTTTT.

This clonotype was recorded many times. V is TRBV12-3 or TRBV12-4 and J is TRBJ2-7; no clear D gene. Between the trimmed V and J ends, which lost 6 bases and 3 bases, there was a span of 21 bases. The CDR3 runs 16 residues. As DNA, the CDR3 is TGTGCCAGCAGCCCCATGGAGACTCAATATAGCTACGAGCAGTACTTC. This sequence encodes CASSPMETQYSYEQYF.

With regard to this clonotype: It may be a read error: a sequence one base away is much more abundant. The CDR3 loop is CVSTSRGINQPQHF. In nucleotides, the CDR3 is TGTGTCAGTACCTCCCGCGGCATTAATCAGCCCCAGCATTTT. This sequence joins TRBV19 and TRBJ1-5; D is unresolved. This CDR3 comprises 14 residues. CDR1 and CDR2 (germline): LNHDA, SQIVND (reference sequence).

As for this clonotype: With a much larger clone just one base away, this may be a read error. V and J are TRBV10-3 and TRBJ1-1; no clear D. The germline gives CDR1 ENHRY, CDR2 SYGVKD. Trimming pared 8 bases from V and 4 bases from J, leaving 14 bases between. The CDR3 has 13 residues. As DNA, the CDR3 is TGTGCCATCCGAGAGTGGGCGGGCACTGAAGCTTTCTTT. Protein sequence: CAIREWAGTEAFF.

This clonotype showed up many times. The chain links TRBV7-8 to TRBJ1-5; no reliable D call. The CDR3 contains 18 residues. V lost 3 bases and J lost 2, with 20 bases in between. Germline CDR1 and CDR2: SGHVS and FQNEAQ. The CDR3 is CASSLDVSGFRGNQPQHF. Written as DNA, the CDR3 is TGTGCCAGCAGCTTGGATGTATCCGGGTTCCGCGGCAATCAGCCCCAGCATTTT.

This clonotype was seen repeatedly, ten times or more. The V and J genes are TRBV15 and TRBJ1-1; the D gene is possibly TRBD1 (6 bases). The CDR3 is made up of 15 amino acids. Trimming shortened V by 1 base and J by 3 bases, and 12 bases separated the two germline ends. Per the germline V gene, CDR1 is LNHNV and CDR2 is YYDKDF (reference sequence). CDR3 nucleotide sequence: TGTGCCACCAGCAGAGGCTTAACAGGGTACACTGAAGCTTTCTTT. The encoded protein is CATSRGLTGYTEAFF.

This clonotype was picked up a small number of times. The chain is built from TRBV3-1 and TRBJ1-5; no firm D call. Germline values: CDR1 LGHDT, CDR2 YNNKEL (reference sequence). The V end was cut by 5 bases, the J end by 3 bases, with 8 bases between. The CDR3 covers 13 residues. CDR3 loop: CASSIQVNQPQHF. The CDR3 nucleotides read TGTGCCAGCAGCATTCAGGTCAATCAGCCCCAGCATTTT.

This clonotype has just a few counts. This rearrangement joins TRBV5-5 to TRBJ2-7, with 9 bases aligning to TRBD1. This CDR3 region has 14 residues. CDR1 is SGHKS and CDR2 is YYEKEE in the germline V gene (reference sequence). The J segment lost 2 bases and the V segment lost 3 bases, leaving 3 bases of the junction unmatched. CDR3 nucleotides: TGTGCCAGCAGCTGGGGGACAGGGCCCTACGAGCAGTACTTC. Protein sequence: CASSWGTGPYEQYF.